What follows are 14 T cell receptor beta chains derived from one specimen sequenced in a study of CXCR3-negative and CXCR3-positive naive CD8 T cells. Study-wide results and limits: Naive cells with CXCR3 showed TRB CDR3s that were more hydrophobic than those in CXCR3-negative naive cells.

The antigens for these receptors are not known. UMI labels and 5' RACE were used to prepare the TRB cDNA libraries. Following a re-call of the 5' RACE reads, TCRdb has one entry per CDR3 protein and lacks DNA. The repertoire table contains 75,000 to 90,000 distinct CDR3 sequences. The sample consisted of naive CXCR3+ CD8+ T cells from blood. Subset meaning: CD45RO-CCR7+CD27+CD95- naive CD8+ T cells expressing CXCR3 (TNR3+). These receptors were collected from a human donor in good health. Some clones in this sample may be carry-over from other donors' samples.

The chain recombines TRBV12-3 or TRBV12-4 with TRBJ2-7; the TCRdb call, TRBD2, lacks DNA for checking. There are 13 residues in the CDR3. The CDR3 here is CASSLGAAYEQYF.

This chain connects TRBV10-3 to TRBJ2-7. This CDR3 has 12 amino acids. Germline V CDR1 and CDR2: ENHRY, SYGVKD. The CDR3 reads CAITGDYYEQYF.

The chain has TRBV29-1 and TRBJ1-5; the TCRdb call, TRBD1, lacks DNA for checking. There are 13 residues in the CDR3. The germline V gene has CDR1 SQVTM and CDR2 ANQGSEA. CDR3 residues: CSVEGGNNQPQHF.

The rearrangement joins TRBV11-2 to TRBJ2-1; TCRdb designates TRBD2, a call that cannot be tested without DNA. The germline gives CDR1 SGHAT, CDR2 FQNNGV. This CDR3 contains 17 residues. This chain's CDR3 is CASSLEILAGVNNEQFF.

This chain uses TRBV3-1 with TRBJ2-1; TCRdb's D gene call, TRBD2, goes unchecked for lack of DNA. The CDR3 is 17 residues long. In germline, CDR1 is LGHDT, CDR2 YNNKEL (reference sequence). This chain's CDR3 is CASSQGALAGEFDEQFF.

This chain's CDR3 is CASSPEGVGQPQHF. The chain is built from TRBV6-2 or TRBV6-3 and TRBJ1-5. Germline-derived CDR1 and CDR2 are MNHEY and SVGEGT. The CDR3 consists of 14 residues.

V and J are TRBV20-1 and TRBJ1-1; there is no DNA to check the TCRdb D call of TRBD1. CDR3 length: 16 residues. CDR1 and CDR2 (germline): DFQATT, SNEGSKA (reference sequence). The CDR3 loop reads CSARVFPGQANTEAFF.

CDR3 sequence reads: CASSSDGGLASDTQYF. The J gene is TRBJ2-3, the V gene TRBV7-9; the TCRdb call, TRBD1, lacks DNA for checking. The CDR3 runs to 16 residues. Germline V CDR1 and CDR2: SEHNR, FQNEAQ (reference sequence).

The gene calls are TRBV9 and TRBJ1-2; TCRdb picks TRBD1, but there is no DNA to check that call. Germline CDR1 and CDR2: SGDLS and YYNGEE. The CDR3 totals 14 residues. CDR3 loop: CASSVGRTGHGYTF.

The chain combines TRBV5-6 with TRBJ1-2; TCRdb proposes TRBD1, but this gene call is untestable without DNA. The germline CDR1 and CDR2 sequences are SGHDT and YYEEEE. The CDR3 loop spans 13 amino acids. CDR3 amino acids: CASSLDRVDGYTF.

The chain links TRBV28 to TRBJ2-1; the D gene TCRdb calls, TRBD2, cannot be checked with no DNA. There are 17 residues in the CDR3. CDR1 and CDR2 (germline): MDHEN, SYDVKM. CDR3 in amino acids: CASVPSPMVPTYNEQFF.

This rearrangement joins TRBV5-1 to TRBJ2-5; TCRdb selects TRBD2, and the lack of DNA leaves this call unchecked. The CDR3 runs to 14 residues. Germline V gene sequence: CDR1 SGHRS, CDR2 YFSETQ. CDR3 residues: CASGWVTSAETQYF. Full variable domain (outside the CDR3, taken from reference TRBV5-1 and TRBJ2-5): KAGVTQTPRYLIKTRGQQVTLSCSPISGHRSVSWYQQTPGQGLQFLFEYFSETQRNKGNFPGRFSGRQFSNSRSEMNVSTLELGDSALYLCASGWVTSAETQYFGPGTRLLVL.

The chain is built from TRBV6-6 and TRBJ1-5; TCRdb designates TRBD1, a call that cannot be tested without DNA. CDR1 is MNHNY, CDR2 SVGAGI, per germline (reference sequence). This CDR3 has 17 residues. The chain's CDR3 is CASSSDTGAYSNQPQHF.

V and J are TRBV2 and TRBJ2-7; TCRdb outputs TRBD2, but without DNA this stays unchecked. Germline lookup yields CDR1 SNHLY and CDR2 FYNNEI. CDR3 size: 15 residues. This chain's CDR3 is CASSVGVSPTYEQYF.